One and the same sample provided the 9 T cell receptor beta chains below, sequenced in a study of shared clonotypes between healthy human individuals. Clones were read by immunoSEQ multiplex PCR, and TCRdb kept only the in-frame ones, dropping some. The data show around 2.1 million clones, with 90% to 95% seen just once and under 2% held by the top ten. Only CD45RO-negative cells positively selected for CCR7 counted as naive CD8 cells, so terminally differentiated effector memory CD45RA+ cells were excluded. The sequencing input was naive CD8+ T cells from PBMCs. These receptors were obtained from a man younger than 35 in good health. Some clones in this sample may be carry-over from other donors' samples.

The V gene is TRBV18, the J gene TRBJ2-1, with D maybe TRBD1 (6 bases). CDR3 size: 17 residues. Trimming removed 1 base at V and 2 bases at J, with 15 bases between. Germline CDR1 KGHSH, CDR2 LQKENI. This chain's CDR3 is CASSPRRPQGTYNEQFF. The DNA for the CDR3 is TGTGCCAGCTCACCACGTAGACCGCAGGGGACCTACAATGAGCAGTTCTTC.

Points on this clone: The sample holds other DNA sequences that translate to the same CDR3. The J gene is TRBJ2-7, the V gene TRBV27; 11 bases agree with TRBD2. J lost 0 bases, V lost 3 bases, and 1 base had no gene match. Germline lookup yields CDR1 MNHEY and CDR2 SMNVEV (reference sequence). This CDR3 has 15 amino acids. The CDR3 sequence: CASSFLAGGSYEQYF. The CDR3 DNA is TGTGCCAGCAGTTTTCTAGCGGGAGGCTCCTACGAGCAGTACTTC.

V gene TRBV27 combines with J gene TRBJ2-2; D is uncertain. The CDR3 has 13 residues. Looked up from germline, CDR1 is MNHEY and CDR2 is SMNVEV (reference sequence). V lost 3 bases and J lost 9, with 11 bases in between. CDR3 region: CASSLLGSWELFF. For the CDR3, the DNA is TGTGCCAGCAGTTTGCTGGGATCTTGGGAGCTGTTTTTT.

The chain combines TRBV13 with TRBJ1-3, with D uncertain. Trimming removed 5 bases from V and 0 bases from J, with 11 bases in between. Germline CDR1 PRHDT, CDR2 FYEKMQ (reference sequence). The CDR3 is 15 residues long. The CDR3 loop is CASSPLLSSGNTIYF. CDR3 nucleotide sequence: TGTGCCAGCAGCCCACTACTGAGCTCTGGAAACACCATATATTTT.

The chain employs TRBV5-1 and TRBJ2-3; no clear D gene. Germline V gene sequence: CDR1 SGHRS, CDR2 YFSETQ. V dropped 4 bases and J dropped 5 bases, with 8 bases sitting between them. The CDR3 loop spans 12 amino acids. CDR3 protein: CASSQIQDTQYF. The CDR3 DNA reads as TGCGCCAGCAGCCAAATTCAAGATACGCAGTATTTT.

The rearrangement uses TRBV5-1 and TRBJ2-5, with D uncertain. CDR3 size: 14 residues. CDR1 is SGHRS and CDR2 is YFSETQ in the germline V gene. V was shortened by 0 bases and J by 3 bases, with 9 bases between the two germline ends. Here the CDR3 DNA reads TGCGCCAGCAGCTTGGACCAGAACGAAGAGACCCAGTACTTC. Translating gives CASSLDQNEETQYF.

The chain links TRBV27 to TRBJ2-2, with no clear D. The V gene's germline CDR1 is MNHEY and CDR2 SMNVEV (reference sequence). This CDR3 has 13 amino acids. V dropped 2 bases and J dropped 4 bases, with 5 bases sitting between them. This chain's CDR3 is CASSLIGTGELFF. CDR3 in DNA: TGTGCCAGCAGTTTAATCGGCACCGGGGAGCTGTTTTTT.

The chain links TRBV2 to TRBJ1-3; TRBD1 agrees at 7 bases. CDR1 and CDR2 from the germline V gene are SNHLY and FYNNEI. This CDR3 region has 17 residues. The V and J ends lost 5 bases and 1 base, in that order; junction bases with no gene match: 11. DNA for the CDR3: TGTGCCAGCAGTCTCTTAGCCCGACAGGGTTCTGGAAACACCATATATTTT. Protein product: CASSLLARQGSGNTIYF.

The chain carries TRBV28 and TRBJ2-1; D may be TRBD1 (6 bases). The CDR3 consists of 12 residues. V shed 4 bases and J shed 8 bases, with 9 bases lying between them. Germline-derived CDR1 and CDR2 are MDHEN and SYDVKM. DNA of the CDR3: TGTGCCAGCAGTTGGACAGTTGATGAGCAGTTCTTC. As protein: CASSWTVDEQFF.